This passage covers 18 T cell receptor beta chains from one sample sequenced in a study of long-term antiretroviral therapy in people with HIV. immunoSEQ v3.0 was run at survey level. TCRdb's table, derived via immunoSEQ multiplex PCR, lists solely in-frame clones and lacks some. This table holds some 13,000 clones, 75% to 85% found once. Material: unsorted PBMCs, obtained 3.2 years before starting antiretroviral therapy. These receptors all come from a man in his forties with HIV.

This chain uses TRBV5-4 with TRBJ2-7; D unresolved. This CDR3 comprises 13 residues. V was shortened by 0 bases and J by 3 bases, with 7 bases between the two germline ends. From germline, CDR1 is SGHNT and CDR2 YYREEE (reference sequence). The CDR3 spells CASSLEQNYEQYF. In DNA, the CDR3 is TGTGCCAGCAGCTTGGAACAGAACTACGAGCAGTACTTC.

CDR3 region: CATRDGYNYGYTF. As DNA, the CDR3 is TGTGCGACCCGGGACGGTTACAACTATGGCTACACCTTC. The rearrangement links TRBV5-4 to TRBJ1-2; D may be TRBD1 (5 bases). Germline V gene lookup returns CDR1 SGHNT and CDR2 YYREEE (reference sequence). This CDR3 is built from 13 residues. The full variable domain, rest sourced from reference TRBV5-4 and TRBJ1-2, is ETGVTQSPTHLIKTRGQQVTLRCSSQSGHNTVSWYQQALGQGPQFIFQYYREEENGRGNFPPRFSGLQFPNYSSELNVNALELDDSALYLCATRDGYNYGYTFGSGTRLTVV.

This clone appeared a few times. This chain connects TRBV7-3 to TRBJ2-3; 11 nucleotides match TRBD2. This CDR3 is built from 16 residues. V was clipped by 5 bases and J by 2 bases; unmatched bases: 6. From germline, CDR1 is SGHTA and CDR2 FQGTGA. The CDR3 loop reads CASSQTSGGLTDTQYF. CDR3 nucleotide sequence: TGTGCCAGCAGCCAAACTAGCGGGGGCCTCACAGATACGCAGTATTTT.

CDR3 sequence: CASSFSGQGAVGYTF. DNA of the CDR3: TGCGCCAGCAGCTTTTCGGGACAGGGGGCCGTGGGCTACACCTTC. The chain is built from TRBV5-1 and TRBJ1-2; TRBD1 aligns across 12 bases. The CDR3 is made up of 15 amino acids. Germline loops: CDR1 SGHRS, CDR2 YFSETQ. V lost 2 bases and J lost 8; bases outside the gene matches: 7. Based on the CDR3 plus reference TRBV5-1 and TRBJ1-2, the full variable domain is KAGVTQTPRYLIKTRGQQVTLSCSPISGHRSVSWYQQTPGQGLQFLFEYFSETQRNKGNFPGRFSGRQFSNSRSEMNVSTLELGDSALYLCASSFSGQGAVGYTFGSGTRLTVV.

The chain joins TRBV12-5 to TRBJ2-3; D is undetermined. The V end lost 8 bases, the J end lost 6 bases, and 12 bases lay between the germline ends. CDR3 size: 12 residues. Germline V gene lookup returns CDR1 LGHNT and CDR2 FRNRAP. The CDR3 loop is CASSRGLDTQYF. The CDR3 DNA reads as TGTGCTAGTTCTCGCGGCTTGGATACGCAGTATTTT.

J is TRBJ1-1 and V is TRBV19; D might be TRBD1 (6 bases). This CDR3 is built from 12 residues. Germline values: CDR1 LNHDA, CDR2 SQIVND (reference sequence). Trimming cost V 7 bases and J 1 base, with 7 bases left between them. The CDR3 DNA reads TGTGCCAGTATGACAGGGAACACTGAAGCTTTCTTT. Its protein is CASMTGNTEAFF.

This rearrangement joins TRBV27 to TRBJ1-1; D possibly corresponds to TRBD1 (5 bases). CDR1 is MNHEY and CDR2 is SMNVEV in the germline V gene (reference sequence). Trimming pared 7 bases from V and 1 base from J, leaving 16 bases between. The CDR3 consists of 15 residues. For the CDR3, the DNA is TGTGCCAGCACAAAATTAGGGGCCCAGAACACTGAAGCTTTCTTT. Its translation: CASTKLGAQNTEAFF.

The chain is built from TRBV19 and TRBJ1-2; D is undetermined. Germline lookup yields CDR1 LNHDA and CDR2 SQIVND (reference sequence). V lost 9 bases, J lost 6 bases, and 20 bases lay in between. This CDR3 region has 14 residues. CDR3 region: CASHEIPRAHGYTF. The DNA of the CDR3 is TGTGCCAGCCACGAGATCCCCCGAGCGCATGGCTACACCTTC.

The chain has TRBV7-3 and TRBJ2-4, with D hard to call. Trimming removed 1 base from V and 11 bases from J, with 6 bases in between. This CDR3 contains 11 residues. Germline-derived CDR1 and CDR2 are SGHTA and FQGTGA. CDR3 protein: CASSLRWVQYF. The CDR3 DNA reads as TGTGCCAGCAGCTTAAGGTGGGTTCAGTACTTC. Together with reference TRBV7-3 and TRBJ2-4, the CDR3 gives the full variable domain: GAGVSQTPSNKVTEKGKYVELRCDPISGHTALYWYRQSLGQGPEFLIYFQGTGAADDSGLPNDRFFAVRPEGSVSTLKIQRTERGDSAVYLCASSLRWVQYFGAGTRLSVL.

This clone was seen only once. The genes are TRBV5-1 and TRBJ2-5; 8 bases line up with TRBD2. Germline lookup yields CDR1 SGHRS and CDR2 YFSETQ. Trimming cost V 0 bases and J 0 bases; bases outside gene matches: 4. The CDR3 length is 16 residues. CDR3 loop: CASSLEAAGDQETQYF. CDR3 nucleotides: TGCGCCAGCAGCTTGGAGGCAGCGGGGGACCAAGAGACCCAGTACTTC.

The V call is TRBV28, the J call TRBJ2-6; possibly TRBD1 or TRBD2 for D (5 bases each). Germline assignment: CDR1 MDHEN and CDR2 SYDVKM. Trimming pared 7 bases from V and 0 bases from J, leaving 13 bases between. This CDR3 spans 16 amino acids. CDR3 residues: CASTLGVTSGANVLTF. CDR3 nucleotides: TGTGCCAGCACCTTGGGGGTAACCTCTGGGGCCAACGTCCTGACTTTC.

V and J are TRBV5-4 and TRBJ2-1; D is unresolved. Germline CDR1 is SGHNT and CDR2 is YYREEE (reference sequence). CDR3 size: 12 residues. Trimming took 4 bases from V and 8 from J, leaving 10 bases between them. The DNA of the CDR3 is TGTGCCAGCAGCCCGGCCCGGGATGAGCAGTTCTTC. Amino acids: CASSPARDEQFF. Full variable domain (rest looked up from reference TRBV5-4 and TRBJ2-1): ETGVTQSPTHLIKTRGQQVTLRCSSQSGHNTVSWYQQALGQGPQFIFQYYREEENGRGNFPPRFSGLQFPNYSSELNVNALELDDSALYLCASSPARDEQFFGPGTRLTVL.

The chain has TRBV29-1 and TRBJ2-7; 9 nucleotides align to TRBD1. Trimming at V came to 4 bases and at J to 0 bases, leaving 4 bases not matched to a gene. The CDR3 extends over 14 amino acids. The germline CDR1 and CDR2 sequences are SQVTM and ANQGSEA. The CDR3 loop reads CSVAGTGSSYEQYF. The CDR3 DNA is TGCAGCGTTGCCGGGACAGGGTCCTCCTACGAGCAGTACTTC.

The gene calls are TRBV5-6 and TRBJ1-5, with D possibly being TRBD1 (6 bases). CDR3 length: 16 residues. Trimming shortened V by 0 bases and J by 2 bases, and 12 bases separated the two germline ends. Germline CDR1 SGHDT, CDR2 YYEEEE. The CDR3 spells CASSLGGGGGNQPQHF. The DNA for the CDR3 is TGTGCCAGCAGCTTGGGGGGAGGGGGTGGCAATCAGCCCCAGCATTTT.

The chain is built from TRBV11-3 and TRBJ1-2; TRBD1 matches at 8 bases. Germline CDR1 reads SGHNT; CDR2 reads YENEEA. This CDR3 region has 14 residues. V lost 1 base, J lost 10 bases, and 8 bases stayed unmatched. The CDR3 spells CASSLALTGDDYTF. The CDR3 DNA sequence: TGTGCCAGCAGCTTAGCCTTGACAGGGGATGACTACACCTTC.

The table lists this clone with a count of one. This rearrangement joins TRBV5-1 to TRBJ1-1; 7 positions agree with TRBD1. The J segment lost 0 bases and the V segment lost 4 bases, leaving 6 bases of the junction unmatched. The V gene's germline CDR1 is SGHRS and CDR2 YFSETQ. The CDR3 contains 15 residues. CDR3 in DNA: TGCGCCAGCAGCCCTAGGACAGGTATGAACACTGAAGCTTTCTTT. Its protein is CASSPRTGMNTEAFF.

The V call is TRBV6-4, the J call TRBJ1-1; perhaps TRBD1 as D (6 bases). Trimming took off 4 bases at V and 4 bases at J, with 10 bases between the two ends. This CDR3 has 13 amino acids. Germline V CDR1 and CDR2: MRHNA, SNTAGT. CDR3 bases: TGTGCCAGCAGTGGCACAGGGTTCACTGAAGCTTTCTTT. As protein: CASSGTGFTEAFF.

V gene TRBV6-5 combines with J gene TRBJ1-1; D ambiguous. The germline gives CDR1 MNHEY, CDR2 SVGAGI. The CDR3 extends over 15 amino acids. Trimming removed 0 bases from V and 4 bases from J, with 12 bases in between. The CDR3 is CASSYSSQSGTEAFF. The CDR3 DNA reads TGTGCCAGCAGTTACTCGTCTCAGAGCGGCACTGAAGCTTTCTTT.